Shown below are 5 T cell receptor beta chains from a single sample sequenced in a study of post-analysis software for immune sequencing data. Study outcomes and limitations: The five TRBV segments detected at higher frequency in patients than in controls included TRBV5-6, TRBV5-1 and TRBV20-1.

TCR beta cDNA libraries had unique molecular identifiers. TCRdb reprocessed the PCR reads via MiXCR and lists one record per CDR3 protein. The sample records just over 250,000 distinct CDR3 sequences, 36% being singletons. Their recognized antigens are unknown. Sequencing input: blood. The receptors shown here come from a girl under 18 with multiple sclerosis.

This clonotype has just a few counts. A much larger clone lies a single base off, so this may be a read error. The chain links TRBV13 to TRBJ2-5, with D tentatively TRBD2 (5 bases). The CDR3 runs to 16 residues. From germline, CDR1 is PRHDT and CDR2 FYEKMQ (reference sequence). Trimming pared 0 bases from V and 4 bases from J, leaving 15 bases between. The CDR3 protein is CASSLGRDPRGETQYF. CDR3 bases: TGTGCCAGCAGCTTAGGTCGGGATCCCCGAGGAGAGACCCAGTACTTC.

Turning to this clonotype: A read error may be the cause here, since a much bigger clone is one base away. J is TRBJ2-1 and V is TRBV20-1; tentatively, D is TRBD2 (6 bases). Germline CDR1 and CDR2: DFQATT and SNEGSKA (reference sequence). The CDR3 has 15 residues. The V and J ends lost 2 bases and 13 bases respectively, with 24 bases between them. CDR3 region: CSARRSGGTSETQFF. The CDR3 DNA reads TGCAGTGCTAGACGATCCGGGGGAACCTCTGAGACCCAGTTCTTC.

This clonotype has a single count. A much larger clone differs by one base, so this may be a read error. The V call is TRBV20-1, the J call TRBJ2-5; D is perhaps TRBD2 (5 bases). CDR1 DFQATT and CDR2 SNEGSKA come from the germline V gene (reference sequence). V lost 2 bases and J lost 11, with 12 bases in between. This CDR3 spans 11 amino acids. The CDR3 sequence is CSARRGNEQYF. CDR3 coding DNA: TGCAGTGCTAGACGAGGGAATGAGCAGTACTTC.

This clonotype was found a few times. CDR3 amino acids: CSARVEIGTEAFF. In DNA, the CDR3 is TGCAGTGCTCGTGTGGAGATAGGGACTGAAGCTTTCTTT. V usage is TRBV20-1 and J usage is TRBJ1-1; D not resolved. The ends were cut back, 5 bases at V and 5 bases at J, with 15 bases in the middle. The germline gives CDR1 DFQATT, CDR2 SNEGSKA (reference sequence). The CDR3 extends over 13 amino acids.

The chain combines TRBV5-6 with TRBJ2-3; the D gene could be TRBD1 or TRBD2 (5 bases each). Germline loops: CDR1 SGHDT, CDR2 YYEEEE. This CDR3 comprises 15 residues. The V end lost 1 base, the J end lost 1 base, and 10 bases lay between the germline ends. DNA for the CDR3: TGTGCCAGCAGCTTGACTGAGGGACGCACAGATACGCAGTATTTT. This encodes CASSLTEGRTDTQYF.